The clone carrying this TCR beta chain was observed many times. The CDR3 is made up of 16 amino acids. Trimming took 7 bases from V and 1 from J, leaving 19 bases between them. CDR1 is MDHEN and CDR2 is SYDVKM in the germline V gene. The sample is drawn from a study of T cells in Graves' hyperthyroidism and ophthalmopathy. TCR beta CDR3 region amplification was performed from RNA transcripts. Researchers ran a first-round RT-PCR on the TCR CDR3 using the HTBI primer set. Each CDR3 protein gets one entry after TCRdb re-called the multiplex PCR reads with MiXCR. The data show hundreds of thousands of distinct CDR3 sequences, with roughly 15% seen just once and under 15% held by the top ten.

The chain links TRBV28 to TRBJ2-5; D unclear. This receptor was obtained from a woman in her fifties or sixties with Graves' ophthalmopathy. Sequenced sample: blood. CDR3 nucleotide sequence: TGTGCCAGCACACCAACCCGGCGCCCCCTCCAAGAGACCCAGTACTTC. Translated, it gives CASTPTRRPLQETQYF. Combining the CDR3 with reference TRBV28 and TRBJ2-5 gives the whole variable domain DVKVTQSSRYLVKRTGEKVFLECVQDMDHENMFWYRQDPGLGLRLIYFSYDVKMKEKGDIPEGYSVSREKKERFSLILESASTNQTSMYLCASTPTRRPLQETQYFGPGTRLLVL.